Listed here is a single TCR beta chain. Antigen: not known. This specimen comes from a study of vaccination effects on CD4 cells after COVID-19. Sequencing was preceded by expansion of antigen-specific CD4+ T cells with viral peptide pools in the ViraFEST assay. The culture ran for 10 days before CD4+ T cells were isolated. Of the BNT162b2 and mRNA-1273 vaccines, participants received two doses of one or the other. With 7.5 to 10 ug/ml peptides and 9.5 to 10 IU/ml IL-2, around 2.1 million PBMC per well were cultured. On both days 3 and 7, half of the culture medium was replaced with IL-2 medium. Trimming cost V 8 bases and J 1 base; bases outside gene matches: 5. The length of the CDR3 is 15 residues. Germline values: CDR1 MNHEY, CDR2 SMNVEV (reference sequence). Sequenced by immunoSEQ multiplex PCR; TCRdb stores in-frame clones only, minus some. The sample yields about 69,000 clones, 76% seen once.

The chain is built from TRBV27 and TRBJ2-6; 7 bases map to TRBD2. The TCR comes from a human donor who received a COVID-19 vaccine. Material: CD4+ T cells from PBMCs cultured with HCoV-OC43 spike peptides, obtained after COVID-19 vaccination. As for subset: HCoV-OC43 spike overlapping peptide pool stimulation. CDR3: CASRLGGSGANVLTF. CDR3 sequence (DNA): TGTGCCAGCCGCTTGGGGGGGTCTGGGGCCAACGTCCTGACTTTC.